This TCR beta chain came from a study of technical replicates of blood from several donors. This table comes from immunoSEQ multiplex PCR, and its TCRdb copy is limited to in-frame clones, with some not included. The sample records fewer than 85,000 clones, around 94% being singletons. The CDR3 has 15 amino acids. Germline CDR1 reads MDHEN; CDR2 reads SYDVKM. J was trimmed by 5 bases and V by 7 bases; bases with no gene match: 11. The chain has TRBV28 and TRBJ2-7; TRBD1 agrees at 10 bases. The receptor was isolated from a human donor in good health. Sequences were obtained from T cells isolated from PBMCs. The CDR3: CASTTHGTGVDEQYF. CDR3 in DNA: TGTGCCAGCACCACCCACGGGACAGGGGTTGACGAGCAGTACTTC.